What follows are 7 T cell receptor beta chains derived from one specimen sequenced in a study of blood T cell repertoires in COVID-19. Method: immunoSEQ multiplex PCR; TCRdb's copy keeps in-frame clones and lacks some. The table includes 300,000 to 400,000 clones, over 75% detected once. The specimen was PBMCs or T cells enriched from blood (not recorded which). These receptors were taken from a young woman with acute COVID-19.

CDR3 amino acids: CASSLSGTGNQPQHF. In DNA form, the CDR3 reads TGTGCCAGTAGTCTAAGCGGAACCGGCAATCAGCCCCAGCATTTT. V gene TRBV19 combines with J gene TRBJ1-5; D remains ambiguous. The CDR3 extends over 15 amino acids. The V end was cut by 5 bases, the J end by 2 bases, with 13 bases between. Germline V gene sequence: CDR1 LNHDA, CDR2 SQIVND (reference sequence).

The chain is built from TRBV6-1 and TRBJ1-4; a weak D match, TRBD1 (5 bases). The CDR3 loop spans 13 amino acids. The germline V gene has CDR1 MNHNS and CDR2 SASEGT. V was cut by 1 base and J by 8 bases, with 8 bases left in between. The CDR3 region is CASSEEGYEKLFF. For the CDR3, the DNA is TGTGCCAGCAGTGAAGAGGGGTACGAAAAACTGTTTTTT.

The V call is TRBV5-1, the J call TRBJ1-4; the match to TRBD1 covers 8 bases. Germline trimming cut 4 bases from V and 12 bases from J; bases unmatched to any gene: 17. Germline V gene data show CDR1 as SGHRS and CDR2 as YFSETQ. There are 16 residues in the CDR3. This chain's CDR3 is CASSLTGRTGLRELFF. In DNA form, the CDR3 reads TGCGCCAGCAGCCTAACCGGTCGGACAGGGTTGAGGGAACTGTTTTTT.

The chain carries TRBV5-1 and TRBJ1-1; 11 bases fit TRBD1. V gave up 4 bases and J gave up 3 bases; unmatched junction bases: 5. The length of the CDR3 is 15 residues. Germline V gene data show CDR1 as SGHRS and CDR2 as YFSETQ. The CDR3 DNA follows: TGCGCCAGCAGCCAGGACAGGGGGCTCTACACTGAAGCTTTCTTT. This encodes CASSQDRGLYTEAFF.

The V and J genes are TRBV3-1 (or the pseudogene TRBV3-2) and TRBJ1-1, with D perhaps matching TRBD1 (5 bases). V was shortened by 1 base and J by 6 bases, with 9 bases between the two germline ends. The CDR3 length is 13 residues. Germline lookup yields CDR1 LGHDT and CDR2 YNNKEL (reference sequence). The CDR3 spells CASSQAWGPEAFF. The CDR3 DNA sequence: TGTGCCAGCAGCCAAGCATGGGGCCCTGAAGCTTTCTTT.

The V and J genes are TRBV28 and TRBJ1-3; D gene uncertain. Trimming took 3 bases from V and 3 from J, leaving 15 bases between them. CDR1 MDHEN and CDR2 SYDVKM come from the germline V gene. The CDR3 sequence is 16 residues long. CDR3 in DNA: TGTGCCAGCAGTTTTACTCGGGGATTGGGTGGAAACACCATATATTTT. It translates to CASSFTRGLGGNTIYF.

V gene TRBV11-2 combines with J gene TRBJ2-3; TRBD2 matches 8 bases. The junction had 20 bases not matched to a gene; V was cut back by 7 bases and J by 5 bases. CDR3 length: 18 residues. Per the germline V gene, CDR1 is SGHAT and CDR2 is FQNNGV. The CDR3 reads CASTPGAGGYKRGDTQYF. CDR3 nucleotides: TGTGCCAGCACCCCAGGGGCGGGGGGCTACAAAAGGGGAGATACGCAGTATTTT.